A single sample gave rise to the 2 T cell receptor beta chains below, sequenced in a study of T cells after yellow fever vaccination (dated by TCRdb to the late 2010s). The library was produced with 5' RACE. The sample was run on an Illumina HiSeq 2500. In TCRdb, the public reads were trimmed at Q25 with fastp and aligned with MiXCR, with productive beta chains retained. Every CDR3 protein is listed once, alongside the most common genes and DNA of its rows. The sample data list about 340,000 distinct CDR3 sequences, and 8.7% of these were observed just once. The ten largest make up over 15% of the sample. What this sample's treatment or condition label stands for: live attenuated yellow fever vaccine strain. The sample here was PBMCs, taken on the day of the first yellow fever vaccination. These receptors all come from a man between 18 and 29 years old who received the YFV17D yellow fever vaccine.

This clonotype was seen only a few times. This chain uses TRBV20-1 with TRBJ2-5, with 7 bases identical to TRBD2. V shed 5 bases, J shed 1 base, and the junction held 4 bases outside the gene matches. Per the germline V gene, CDR1 is DFQATT and CDR2 is SNEGSKA (reference sequence). The CDR3 consists of 13 residues. The CDR3 is CSAGRTSQETQYF. As DNA, the CDR3 is TGCAGTGCTGGACGGACTAGCCAAGAGACCCAGTACTTC.

This clonotype was detected only a few times. The chain couples TRBV7-2 to TRBJ1-6, with D possibly being TRBD1 (6 bases). The V gene lost 2 bases and the J gene lost 6 bases, with 14 bases spanning the gap. This CDR3 has 16 residues. From germline, CDR1 is SGHTA and CDR2 FQGNSA. Here the CDR3 reads CASSLSGTQANSPLHF. Written as DNA, the CDR3 is TGTGCCAGCAGCTTAAGTGGGACACAAGCTAATTCACCCCTCCACTTT.